This record covers a single TCR beta chain. The treatment here: around 19 received Ad26.COV2.S at low or high dose, single or two shots; several received placebo; per-sample allocation not given. Collection of samples fell on day 63 after the first vaccine or placebo injection. These data originate in a study of Ad26.COV2.S vaccination and SARS-CoV-2 variants. Across the whole study: Enrolled in COV1001, the donor was in the Ad26.COV2.S trial arm, which received the vaccine.

Libraries were prepared by immunoSEQ multiplex PCR; TCRdb keeps only in-frame clonotypes and omits some of them. The sample includes approximately 480,000 clones, around 88% of them seen just once. Germline CDR1 LNHDA, CDR2 SQIVND (reference sequence). V was pared by 9 bases and J by 2 bases, with 9 bases between. The CDR3 totals 12 residues. The sequence was collected from a person aged 18-60 years who received the Ad26.COV2.S COVID-19 vaccine or a placebo. The chain recombines TRBV19 with TRBJ2-3; tentatively, D is TRBD2 (6 bases). The source material was peripheral blood, sampled in a trial of Ad26.COV2.S vaccine versus placebo. The CDR3: CASGGSTDTQYF. CDR3 sequence (DNA): TGTGCCAGCGGGGGATCCACAGATACGCAGTATTTT.